This passage covers 22 T cell receptor beta chains from one sample sequenced in a study of shared clonotypes between healthy human individuals. The repertoire was sequenced with immunoSEQ multiplex PCR; TCRdb's copy has only in-frame clones and lacks some. The data show 1.6 million or so clones, roughly 96% seen once. Material for sequencing was naive CD4+ T cells sorted from blood. Regarding subset: CD45RA+ positively selected. Receptor source: a man younger than 45 in good health.

The chain combines TRBV5-1 with TRBJ2-6; D call uncertain. Germline V gives CDR1 SGHRS, CDR2 YFSETQ. V lost 2 bases and J lost 4, with 13 bases in between. This CDR3 contains 16 residues. The CDR3 DNA sequence: TGCGCCAGCAGCTTACGGCAGTATGAGGGGGCCAACGTCCTGACTTTC. This sequence encodes CASSLRQYEGANVLTF.

The chain carries TRBV15 and TRBJ1-3; 8 nucleotides line up with TRBD1. In germline, CDR1 is LNHNV, CDR2 YYDKDF (reference sequence). V gave up 5 bases and J gave up 8 bases; unmatched junction bases: 14. The CDR3 is 16 amino acids. The CDR3 reads CATSSNRGGPGDTIYF. CDR3 DNA: TGTGCCACCAGCTCCAACAGGGGGGGACCTGGCGACACCATATATTTT.

This clone was observed a few times. The rearrangement joins TRBV28 to TRBJ1-2; D is unclear. Germline CDR1 MDHEN, CDR2 SYDVKM. This CDR3 comprises 12 residues. Trimming removed 1 base at V and 5 bases at J, with 5 bases between. The CDR3, as DNA: TGTGCCAGCAGTTTATCGGCTTATGGCTACACCTTC. It is translated as CASSLSAYGYTF.

This clone occurred once. This sequence joins TRBV28 and TRBJ2-7, with 8 positions matching TRBD2. J lost 6 bases, V lost 10 bases, and 8 bases had no gene match. This CDR3 contains 12 residues. CDR1 and CDR2 from the germline V gene are MDHEN and SYDVKM. The DNA of the CDR3 is TGTGCCACCTGGCGAGCGGGAGCCGAGCAGTACTTC. It encodes CATWRAGAEQYF. The variable domain in full, completed from reference TRBV28 and TRBJ2-7, reads DVKVTQSSRYLVKRTGEKVFLECVQDMDHENMFWYRQDPGLGLRLIYFSYDVKMKEKGDIPEGYSVSREKKERFSLILESASTNQTSMYLCATWRAGAEQYFGPGTRLTVT.

J is TRBJ1-3 and V is TRBV9, with D perhaps matching TRBD1 (5 bases). Trimming shortened V by 4 bases and J by 0 bases, and 11 bases separated the two germline ends. From germline, CDR1 is SGDLS and CDR2 YYNGEE. CDR3 length: 15 residues. DNA for the CDR3: TGTGCCAGCAGCCTTGACGGGGGCTCTGGAAACACCATATATTTT. Residues: CASSLDGGSGNTIYF.

The chain couples TRBV4-3 to TRBJ2-2; no clear D gene. Germline CDR1 is LGHNA and CDR2 is YSLEER. V was clipped by 3 bases and J by 3 bases, with 11 bases between them. This CDR3 has 15 amino acids. The CDR3 DNA follows: TGCGCCAGCAGCCAGAGTTTTTTGGACACCGGGGAGCTGTTTTTT. Amino acids: CASSQSFLDTGELFF.

The chain combines TRBV9 with TRBJ2-2; a weak D match, TRBD2 (5 bases). CDR1 is SGDLS, CDR2 YYNGEE, per germline. V gave up 0 bases and J gave up 3 bases, with 9 bases separating them. The CDR3 length is 15 residues. The CDR3 DNA sequence: TGTGCCAGCAGCGTAGGGGGAGTGGACACCGGGGAGCTGTTTTTT. It yields the protein CASSVGGVDTGELFF.

The chain uses TRBV4-3 and TRBJ2-1; D gene unclear. This CDR3 region has 14 residues. The germline V and J ends were trimmed by 0 bases and 10 bases, with 13 bases remaining between them. Germline V CDR1 and CDR2: LGHNA, YSLEER. In DNA, the CDR3 is TGCGCCAGCAGCCAAGAAACTCTCTCTAGGGAGCAGTTCTTC. Its protein is CASSQETLSREQFF.

The chain uses TRBV5-4 and TRBJ2-1; 7 bases are a match to TRBD2. The CDR3 totals 18 residues. With V trimmed by 0 bases and J by 7 bases, 16 bases remained unmatched. Germline assignment: CDR1 SGHNT and CDR2 YYREEE (reference sequence). DNA for the CDR3: TGTGCCAGCAGCTTGGGTATTTCGGCGGGAGTCAGACGGAATGAGCAGTTCTTC. It encodes CASSLGISAGVRRNEQFF.

This clone has only one observation. The V and J genes are TRBV29-1 and TRBJ2-7; D could derive from TRBD1 or TRBD2 (5 bases each). This CDR3 is built from 12 residues. V was trimmed by 5 bases and J by 4 bases, leaving 12 bases between them. CDR1 and CDR2 (germline): SQVTM, ANQGSEA. This chain's CDR3 is CSVRGRGYEQYF. The CDR3 nucleotides read TGCAGCGTTAGGGGACGAGGTTACGAGCAGTACTTC.

J is TRBJ1-1 and V is TRBV7-9; D is unresolved. Trimming removed 10 bases at V and 3 bases at J, with 15 bases between. CDR1 is SEHNR, CDR2 FQNEAQ, per germline (reference sequence). CDR3 length: 13 amino acids. The chain's CDR3 is CATPGVRDTEAFF. In DNA, the CDR3 is TGTGCCACCCCTGGGGTGCGGGACACTGAAGCTTTCTTT.

The chain uses TRBV19 and TRBJ1-1; 9 bases fit TRBD1. The J segment lost 4 bases and the V segment lost 5 bases, leaving 8 bases of the junction unmatched. This CDR3 contains 15 residues. The germline CDR1 and CDR2 sequences are LNHDA and SQIVND (reference sequence). The CDR3 coding sequence is TGTGCCAGTAGTGCCCCGGGACAGGGCTCCACTGAAGCTTTCTTT. The encoded protein is CASSAPGQGSTEAFF. Combining the CDR3 with reference TRBV19 and TRBJ1-1 gives the whole variable domain DGGITQSPKYLFRKEGQNVTLSCEQNLNHDAMYWYRQDPGQGLRLIYYSQIVNDFQKGDIAEGYSVSREKKESFPLTVTSAQKNPTAFYLCASSAPGQGSTEAFFGQGTRLTVV.

The chain is built from TRBV27 and TRBJ2-1, with TRBD2 identical over 12 bases. The CDR3 runs 16 residues. In germline, CDR1 is MNHEY, CDR2 SMNVEV (reference sequence). Trimming removed 5 bases from V and 5 bases from J; junction bases left unmatched: 7. The DNA of the CDR3 is TGTGCCAGCAGTCTTCGACTAGCGGGAGACCACAATGAGCAGTTCTTC. Encoded protein: CASSLRLAGDHNEQFF.

This clone was observed a single time. V usage is TRBV13 and J usage is TRBJ2-7, with 9 nucleotides matching TRBD2. The CDR3 is 18 amino acids. V gave up 0 bases and J gave up 3 bases; unmatched junction bases: 12. In germline, CDR1 is PRHDT, CDR2 FYEKMQ (reference sequence). This chain's CDR3 is CASSLGLLRIAGVYEQYF. The CDR3 nucleotides are TGTGCCAGCAGCTTAGGGTTGCTCAGAATAGCGGGAGTCTACGAGCAGTACTTC.

The rearrangement links TRBV9 to TRBJ2-7; unclear D gene. The ends were cut back, 0 bases at V and 0 bases at J, with 7 bases in the middle. The CDR3 contains 14 residues. Germline V gene sequence: CDR1 SGDLS, CDR2 YYNGEE. CDR3 residues: CASSVAESSYEQYF. CDR3 DNA sequence: TGTGCCAGCAGCGTAGCCGAAAGCTCCTACGAGCAGTACTTC.

The chain couples TRBV6-4 to TRBJ1-3; D perhaps matches TRBD1 (5 bases). This CDR3 is 16 amino acids long. Germline loops: CDR1 MRHNA, CDR2 SNTAGT. V lost 4 bases, J lost 1 base, and 14 bases lay in between. As DNA, the CDR3 is TGTGCCAGCAGTGGTAATAACAGGCAGTCTGGAAACACCATATATTTT. Translated, it gives CASSGNNRQSGNTIYF.

Only one count was recorded for this clone. The chain has TRBV5-5 and TRBJ2-1, with TRBD1 matching 7 bases. V was pared by 4 bases and J by 6 bases, with 10 bases of the junction left unmatched. In germline, CDR1 is SGHKS, CDR2 YYEKEE (reference sequence). CDR3 size: 15 residues. This chain's CDR3 is CASSVTGDLVNEQFF. In DNA, the CDR3 is TGTGCCAGCAGCGTCACAGGGGACCTAGTCAATGAGCAGTTCTTC.

Regarding this clone: The same CDR3 is also encoded by other DNA sequences in this sample. This chain uses TRBV5-4 with TRBJ2-3; 7 positions agree with TRBD2. Per the germline V gene, CDR1 is SGHNT and CDR2 is YYREEE (reference sequence). V gave up 0 bases and J gave up 2 bases; unmatched junction bases: 3. This CDR3 has 15 residues. The CDR3 bases are TGTGCCAGCAGCTTGGGGCTAGCGGACACAGATACGCAGTATTTT. This translates into CASSLGLADTDTQYF.

The rearrangement joins TRBV7-8 to TRBJ1-5; possibly TRBD1 for D (5 bases). From germline, CDR1 is SGHVS and CDR2 FQNEAQ. This CDR3 spans 14 amino acids. V was pared by 5 bases and J by 8 bases, with 16 bases between. The CDR3: CASSENRRLEPQHF. As DNA, the CDR3 is TGTGCCAGCAGCGAAAACAGGAGGCTGGAGCCCCAGCATTTT.

The J gene is TRBJ1-1, the V gene TRBV4-3, with 8 positions matching TRBD1. V was clipped by 0 bases and J by 9 bases; unmatched bases: 3. CDR1 LGHNA and CDR2 YSLEER come from the germline V gene. The CDR3 is 13 residues long. The CDR3 region is CASSQEVRGQAFF. CDR3 bases: TGCGCCAGCAGCCAAGAAGTCAGGGGGCAAGCTTTCTTT.

This rearrangement joins TRBV18 to TRBJ2-5, with no clear D. The CDR3 runs 12 residues. Germline CDR1 KGHSH, CDR2 LQKENI. Trimming removed 6 bases at V and 6 bases at J, with 11 bases between. For the CDR3, the DNA is TGTGCCAGCTCCTCCCCCCTACAGACCCAGTACTTC. Protein sequence: CASSSPLQTQYF.

This clone came up a few times. This chain joins TRBV11-2 and TRBJ1-4; TRBD1 matches 10 bases. With V trimmed by 5 bases and J by 5 bases, 5 bases remained unmatched. The CDR3 spans 15 residues. The germline gives CDR1 SGHAT, CDR2 FQNNGV. This chain's CDR3 is CASSPGQGGNEKLFF. CDR3 sequence (DNA): TGTGCCAGCAGCCCCGGACAGGGGGGGAATGAAAAACTGTTTTTT.